This T cell receptor beta chain was obtained from a study of shared clonotypes between healthy human individuals. Whole-study context: The composition of the donors was a couple of women and a few men aged 18 to 49.

Points from the study as a whole: As a rule, naive subsets had a larger estimated richness than memory subsets.

This CDR3 has 14 amino acids. In germline, CDR1 is PRHDT, CDR2 FYEKMQ (reference sequence). The V gene end was trimmed by 0 bases and the J gene end by 7 bases; junction bases not matched to a gene: 2. Comments on this clone: Its antigen is unknown.

Sorted-subset replicate PCRs used about 190 ng of genomic DNA. This amount corresponded to some 30,000 T cell genomes. Libraries were prepared by immunoSEQ multiplex PCR; TCRdb keeps only in-frame clonotypes and omits some of them. This sample has roughly 700,000 clones; about 74% occur once, and the top ten carry about 1.8%. This chain connects TRBV13 to TRBJ2-1; TRBD2 matches 8 bases. The receptor was isolated from a woman aged 25 to 39 in good health. Sample: memory CD4+ T cells sorted from blood. Subset in this sample: CD45RA-negative fraction. The CDR3 spells CASSLGVAGNEQFF. The CDR3 nucleotides read TGTGCCAGCAGCTTAGGGGTAGCGGGGAATGAGCAGTTCTTC.